Below, one TCR beta chain is given with its context. The antigen remains unidentified. The sample is drawn from a study of OX40 agonist ivuxolimab in advanced cancers. Study information: The eligibility criteria allowed prior anti-PD-1, anti-PD-L1 or anti-CTLA-4 therapy, and about 40% had some.

The assay was immunoSEQ multiplex PCR, and TCRdb's table has in-frame clones only and misses some. The sample lists roughly 74,000 clones, approximately 90% occurring once. Study-level results: People who partly responded at 0.1-3.0 mg/kg had some of the least clonal expansion seen.

The CDR3 totals 15 residues. V dropped 0 bases and J dropped 6; count of bases not matched to a gene: 4. CDR1 is SGDLS, CDR2 YYNGEE, per germline. This sequence originates from an adult with an advanced solid tumor such as melanoma, head and neck, liver or kidney cancer. The chain is built from TRBV9 and TRBJ2-2; 8 bases match TRBD2. The source was CD4+ or CD8+ T cells sorted from blood, collected in a trial of the OX40 agonist ivuxolimab. The CDR3: CASSVDGGASGELFF. DNA of the CDR3: TGTGCCAGCAGCGTAGACGGGGGGGCGTCCGGGGAGCTGTTTTTT.